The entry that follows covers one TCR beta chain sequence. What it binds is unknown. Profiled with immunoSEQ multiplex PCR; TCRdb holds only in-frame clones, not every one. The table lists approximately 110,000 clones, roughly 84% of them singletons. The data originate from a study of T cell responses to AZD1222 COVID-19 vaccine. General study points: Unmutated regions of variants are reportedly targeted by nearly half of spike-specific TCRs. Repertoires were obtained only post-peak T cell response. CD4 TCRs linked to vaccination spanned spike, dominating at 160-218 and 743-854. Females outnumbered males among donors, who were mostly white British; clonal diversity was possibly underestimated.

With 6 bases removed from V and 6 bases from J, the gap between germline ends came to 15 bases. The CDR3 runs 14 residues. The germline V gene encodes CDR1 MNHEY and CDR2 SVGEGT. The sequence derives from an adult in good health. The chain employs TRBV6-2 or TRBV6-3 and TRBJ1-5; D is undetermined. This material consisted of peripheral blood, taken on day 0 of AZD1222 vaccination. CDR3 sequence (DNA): TGTGCCAGCAGCAGCATCCTTTGGGGTCAGCCCCAGCATTTT. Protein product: CASSSILWGQPQHF.